Following are 12 T cell receptor beta chains from one sample sequenced in a study of shared T cell receptors in the human thymus (dated by TCRdb to the early 2020s). The library was made by the immunoSEQ multiplex PCR assay. In TCRdb, the immuneACCESS table is reduced to in-frame sequences with V and J assigned. These tables do not hold every clone; where another copy was compared, an unresolved V gene accounts for under half, and the others remain unexplained. This sample comprises 450,000 to 650,000 clones, 75% to 80% of them detected only once. The ten top clones hold about 0.014% of the sample. The same sample was also used in a study of human thymus T cells.

Sequencing was carried out using thymocytes. Receptors were obtained from a boy under two years old with a congenital heart defect. Donor details come from another sample of the same person, matched by shared clones.

The genes are TRBV27 and TRBJ2-1; TRBD2 is a possible D gene (5 bases). CDR1 and CDR2 (germline): MNHEY, SMNVEV (reference sequence). The CDR3 length is 14 residues. V gave up 5 bases and J gave up 5 bases, with 13 bases separating them. DNA of the CDR3: TGTGCCAGCAGTCCCAGAGGGAACAACAATGAGCAGTTCTTC. Translated, it gives CASSPRGNNNEQFF.

J is TRBJ1-2 and V is TRBV28; no reliable D call. Deletions cut 6 bases from V and 3 bases from J, with 17 bases between. This CDR3 spans 15 amino acids. Germline-derived CDR1 and CDR2 are MDHEN and SYDVKM. The CDR3 reads CASSPLIPTDYGYTF. In DNA form, the CDR3 reads TGTGCCAGCAGCCCCTTGATTCCCACTGACTATGGCTACACCTTC.

Points on this clone: The germline gene is not matched at one end of the junction; a read error may be the cause. The chain links TRBV29-1 to TRBJ2-7; 8 positions agree with TRBD1. The germline CDR1 and CDR2 sequences are SQVTM and ANQGSEA. The CDR3 spans 14 residues. In DNA, the CDR3 is TGCAGCACCCCCTCCGGGACAGGAACCTACGAGCCCGACTTC. Translation: CSTPSGTGTYEPDF.

This clone was seen just once. The rearrangement uses TRBV6-5 and TRBJ2-1; tentatively, D is TRBD1 (6 bases). Trimming stripped 2 bases from V and 5 bases from J, with 7 bases between. Per the germline V gene, CDR1 is MNHEY and CDR2 is SVGAGI. This CDR3 region has 13 residues. In DNA form, the CDR3 reads TGTGCCAGCAGTTACACAGGGAACAATGAGCAGTTCTTC. Its protein product is CASSYTGNNEQFF.

This rearrangement joins TRBV5-6 to TRBJ2-2; 10 bases fit TRBD2. This CDR3 is 19 amino acids long. Trimming removed 1 base from V and 7 bases from J; junction bases left unmatched: 16. In germline, CDR1 is SGHDT, CDR2 YYEEEE. This CDR3 is CASSLWEEGLAGVDGELFF. In DNA form, the CDR3 reads TGTGCCAGCAGCTTGTGGGAGGAGGGGCTAGCGGGAGTCGACGGGGAGCTGTTTTTT.

About this clone: The same CDR3 arises from other DNA sequences in this sample as well. The gene calls are TRBV7-9 and TRBJ2-7, with D perhaps matching TRBD1 (5 bases). CDR3 length: 13 amino acids. The V end was cut by 8 bases, the J end by 0 bases, with 11 bases between. Germline values: CDR1 SEHNR, CDR2 FQNEAQ (reference sequence). The CDR3 region is CASGADLSYEQYF. CDR3 DNA sequence: TGTGCCAGCGGGGCCGATCTCTCCTACGAGCAGTACTTC.

This chain uses TRBV30 with TRBJ1-4; D gene ambiguous. Trimming removed 3 bases from V and 11 bases from J, with 16 bases in between. The CDR3 loop spans 13 amino acids. Germline CDR1 and CDR2: GTSNPN and SVGIG (reference sequence). Written as DNA, the CDR3 is TGTGCCTGGAGCGCCCCGGGCCCGGGGAAACTGTTTTTT. Translating it yields CAWSAPGPGKLFF.

This clone has just one count. V gene TRBV4-1 combines with J gene TRBJ1-1; the match to TRBD1 covers 7 bases. Germline CDR1 is MGHRA and CDR2 is YSYEKL. V shed 0 bases and J 0 bases; nucleotides not matched to a gene: 13. CDR3 length: 19 residues. The CDR3 DNA reads TGCGCCAGCAGCCAAGAAGTCCGGGACAGCCATTATATGAACACTGAAGCTTTCTTT. Its translation is CASSQEVRDSHYMNTEAFF.

The rearrangement links TRBV28 to TRBJ2-2; TRBD2 aligns across 9 bases. Trimming took 0 bases from V and 5 from J; bases not matched to a gene: 4. CDR1 MDHEN and CDR2 SYDVKM come from the germline V gene. The length of the CDR3 is 16 residues. The CDR3 region has the DNA TGTGCCAGCAGTTTATGGCTAGCGGGAAGGACCGGGGAGCTGTTTTTT. Its translation: CASSLWLAGRTGELFF.

V is TRBV28 and J is TRBJ1-3; D possibly corresponds to TRBD1 (6 bases). Germline loops: CDR1 MDHEN, CDR2 SYDVKM. Trimming pared 6 bases from V and 0 bases from J, leaving 9 bases between. This CDR3 is 14 amino acids long. The CDR3 DNA sequence: TGTGCCAGCAGGCCCAGGGGCTCTGGAAACACCATATATTTT. Its translation is CASRPRGSGNTIYF.

This chain joins TRBV25-1 and TRBJ2-3, with D possibly matching TRBD2 (5 bases). CDR3 length: 16 residues. CDR1 is MGHDK and CDR2 is SYGVNS in the germline V gene. Trimming took off 3 bases at V and 2 bases at J, with 15 bases between the two ends. In DNA, the CDR3 is TGTGCCAGCAGTGATCTTCGGGGTGCCTTCACAGATACGCAGTATTTT. As protein: CASSDLRGAFTDTQYF.

The genes are TRBV6-5 and TRBJ2-3; tentative D call: TRBD2 (6 bases). V was clipped by 2 bases and J by 4 bases, with 13 bases between them. This CDR3 has 15 residues. Germline values: CDR1 MNHEY, CDR2 SVGAGI. CDR3 amino acids: CASSYQAGLPDTQYF. In DNA, the CDR3 is TGTGCCAGCAGTTACCAGGCGGGATTGCCAGATACGCAGTATTTT.